This entry is about one TCR beta chain. Blood CD8+ and CD4+ T cells underwent high-throughput TCR beta sequencing. FACS enriched CD8+ TEMRA cells, while bulk CD8+ and CD4+ were negatively isolated. When the RNA was reverse transcribed, random hexamers were used with an input of 0.5 to 1 ug. Each CDR3 protein is one row after TCRdb ran MiXCR on the immunoSEQ multiplex PCR reads. The table lists about 150,000 distinct CDR3 sequences, less than 97% of them singletons. The sample comes from a study of CD8 T cells in Susac syndrome. The CDR3 contains 15 residues. Looked up from germline, CDR1 is DFQATT and CDR2 is SNEGSKA (reference sequence). Trimming shortened V by 1 base and J by 3 bases, and 15 bases separated the two germline ends.

Sequencing was carried out using CD8+ T cells from PBMCs. The receptor was isolated from a human donor with multiple sclerosis. The chain recombines TRBV20-1 with TRBJ2-5, with D possibly matching TRBD2 (7 bases). In DNA form, the CDR3 reads TGCAGTGCTAGAGTAGCGGCGGGGGCCAAAGAGACCCAGTACTTC. Encoded protein: CSARVAAGAKETQYF.